Sequencing of this T cell receptor (beta chain) was carried out in a study of T cell responses to AZD1222 COVID-19 vaccine. Study-level results: It should be noted that donors were predominantly white British and more often female, and clonal diversity was possibly underestimated. Spike was spanned by vaccine-associated CD4 TCRs, which were dominant at 160-218 and 743-854. Two AZD1222 administrations were followed by greater Spike-specific TCR breadth and depth.

Germline CDR1 SQVTM, CDR2 ANQGSEA. With 5 bases removed from V and 1 base from J, the gap between germline ends came to 5 bases. CDR3 length: 11 residues. Profiling relied on immunoSEQ multiplex PCR, and the TCRdb table lists in-frame clones only, not all of them. The sample lists 84,000 or so clones, over 75% occurring once. To note about this clone: Its target is not known.

This specimen was peripheral blood, taken on day 0 of MenACWY control vaccination. The V call is TRBV29-1, the J call TRBJ1-1; possible D gene TRBD1, 5 bases. This receptor was taken from an adult in good health. The CDR3 sequence: CSVQGNTEAFF. The CDR3 coding sequence is TGCAGCGTTCAGGGGAACACTGAAGCTTTCTTT.